Below, 32 T cell receptor beta chains from the same sample are listed, as sequenced in a study of blood T cell repertoires in COVID-19. Profiled with immunoSEQ multiplex PCR; TCRdb holds only in-frame clones, not every one. The sample records about 120,000 clones, over 75% being singletons. Sequences were obtained from peripheral blood. The receptors here all came from an elderly woman with active or convalescent COVID-19.

This clone has just a few counts. The chain links TRBV27 to TRBJ1-2, with D maybe TRBD1 (5 bases). With 3 bases removed from V and 6 bases from J, the gap between germline ends came to 11 bases. The CDR3 has 13 residues. The germline V gene has CDR1 MNHEY and CDR2 SMNVEV (reference sequence). The CDR3 region has the DNA TGTGCCAGCAGTTTGGGGCAGGGTCATGGCTACACCTTC. Translated, it gives CASSLGQGHGYTF.

V gene TRBV29-1 combines with J gene TRBJ2-5; D is undetermined. The germline V gene has CDR1 SQVTM and CDR2 ANQGSEA. The V and J ends lost 0 bases and 0 bases respectively, with 11 bases between them. The length of the CDR3 is 15 residues. The CDR3 coding sequence is TGCAGCGTTGAAGATTGGTCACAGAACCAAGAGACCCAGTACTTC. It codes for CSVEDWSQNQETQYF. The whole variable domain, filled in from reference TRBV29-1 and TRBJ2-5, reads SAVISQKPSRDICQRGTSLTIQCQVDSQVTMMFWYRQQPGQSLTLIATANQGSEATYESGFVIDKFPISRPNLTFSTLTVSNMSPEDSSIYLCSVEDWSQNQETQYFGPGTRLLVL.

V is TRBV5-6 and J is TRBJ2-1; 9 positions agree with TRBD2. Per the germline V gene, CDR1 is SGHDT and CDR2 is YYEEEE. The CDR3 is 14 residues long. The V segment lost 3 bases and the J segment 8 bases; nucleotides outside the gene matches: 6. The CDR3 DNA is TGTGCCAGCAGCTCCGGGACTAGCACGCATGAGCAGTTCTTC. It codes for CASSSGTSTHEQFF.

The rearrangement joins TRBV28 to TRBJ2-7; TRBD2 matches at 8 bases. Germline V gene sequence: CDR1 MDHEN, CDR2 SYDVKM. The J segment lost 2 bases and the V segment lost 8 bases, leaving 8 bases of the junction unmatched. The CDR3 loop spans 14 amino acids. The DNA of the CDR3 is TGTGCCAGCGCTCAAGCGGGACTAGCCTACGAGCAGTACTTC. Translating it yields CASAQAGLAYEQYF.

The gene calls are TRBV11-2 and TRBJ2-7; D might be TRBD2 (6 bases). The CDR3 runs to 14 residues. V was cut by 6 bases and J by 0 bases, with 12 bases left in between. Germline V gene sequence: CDR1 SGHAT, CDR2 FQNNGV. The chain's CDR3 is CASRPLANSYEQYF. The CDR3 nucleotides read TGTGCCAGCAGACCCCTAGCGAACTCCTACGAGCAGTACTTC.

J is TRBJ2-1 and V is TRBV5-4, with 7 bases lining up with TRBD2. CDR1 is SGHNT and CDR2 is YYREEE in the germline V gene (reference sequence). V shed 1 base, J shed 6 bases, and the junction held 7 bases outside the gene matches. CDR3 size: 15 residues. This CDR3 is CASSLRRETGNEQFF. The CDR3 region has the DNA TGTGCCAGCAGCTTGCGGCGGGAGACGGGCAATGAGCAGTTCTTC.

This clone showed up just once. The chain couples TRBV19 to TRBJ1-2, with unresolved D. CDR1 is LNHDA, CDR2 SQIVND, per germline (reference sequence). The ends were cut back, 3 bases at V and 7 bases at J, with 12 bases in the middle. This CDR3 has 13 residues. The CDR3, as DNA: TGTGCCAGTAGTATTGAGGTGCGGGCTGGCTACACCTTC. It translates to CASSIEVRAGYTF.

This chain joins TRBV6-2 or TRBV6-3 and TRBJ1-5, with D maybe TRBD1 (6 bases). Per germline, CDR1 MNHEY and CDR2 SVGEGT. V lost 5 bases to trimming and J lost 2 bases, with 16 bases between them. The CDR3 extends over 16 amino acids. The CDR3 protein is CASSRAPGAGNQPQHF. Here the CDR3 DNA reads TGTGCCAGCAGTCGCGCCCCAGGGGCCGGCAATCAGCCCCAGCATTTT.

The V call is TRBV18, the J call TRBJ1-2; D not resolved. Trimming stripped 5 bases from V and 2 bases from J, with 15 bases between. The CDR3 contains 15 residues. The germline V gene encodes CDR1 KGHSH and CDR2 LQKENI. The CDR3 sequence: CASSRQTRANYGYTF. The CDR3 nucleotides read TGTGCCAGCTCAAGACAAACGAGGGCCAACTATGGCTACACCTTC.

The rearrangement uses TRBV24-1 and TRBJ2-3, with D possibly matching TRBD2 (6 bases). The CDR3 covers 15 residues. The V end lost 3 bases, the J end lost 2 bases, and 11 bases lay between the germline ends. Germline lookup yields CDR1 KGHDR and CDR2 SFDVKD. The CDR3 nucleotides read TGTGCCACCAGTGATGCGGGACTTCACACAGATACGCAGTATTTT. Translating gives CATSDAGLHTDTQYF.

V and J are TRBV5-1 and TRBJ2-3; D perhaps matches TRBD1 (5 bases). CDR1 and CDR2 (germline): SGHRS, YFSETQ. The CDR3 length is 12 residues. The CDR3 sequence is CSSSQGGDTQYF. The CDR3 coding sequence is TGCTCCTCCAGCCAGGGTGGAGATACGCAGTATTTT.

This clone showed up just once. The V call is TRBV6-5, the J call TRBJ1-3; D gene uncertain. From germline, CDR1 is MNHEY and CDR2 SVGAGI. The ends were cut back, 6 bases at V and 0 bases at J, with 9 bases in the middle. This CDR3 has 14 amino acids. CDR3 protein: CASREGRSGNTIYF. The CDR3 bases are TGTGCCAGCAGGGAGGGCCGCTCTGGAAACACCATATATTTT.

This clone appeared a single time. V usage is TRBV7-2 and J usage is TRBJ2-1; weak D call: TRBD1 (6 bases). This CDR3 contains 13 residues. Trimming cost V 5 bases and J 4 bases, with 9 bases left between them. Germline loops: CDR1 SGHTA, CDR2 FQGNSA. CDR3 sequence reads: CASSPGQYNEQFF. The CDR3 DNA sequence: TGTGCCAGCAGCCCAGGACAGTACAATGAGCAGTTCTTC.

This clone was recorded once. The gene calls are TRBV7-8 and TRBJ2-7, with unresolved D. The germline V gene encodes CDR1 SGHVS and CDR2 FQNEAQ. There are 15 residues in the CDR3. Trimming pared 1 base from V and 2 bases from J, leaving 12 bases between. The CDR3 coding sequence is TGTGCCAGCAGCTTAGTCAACGCAGGAACCTACGAGCAGTACTTC. Translated, it gives CASSLVNAGTYEQYF.

The chain uses TRBV11-2 and TRBJ2-2, with unresolved D. In germline, CDR1 is SGHAT, CDR2 FQNNGV. This CDR3 is built from 11 residues. Trimming stripped 6 bases from V and 8 bases from J, with 7 bases between. CDR3 DNA sequence: TGTGCCAGCAGACTTTTAGGGGAGCTGTTTTTT. Its translation is CASRLLGELFF.

There are a few counts of this clone. The V gene is TRBV28, the J gene TRBJ2-2, with D unresolved. Germline CDR1 is MDHEN and CDR2 is SYDVKM. Trimming removed 5 bases at V and 1 base at J, with 5 bases between. This CDR3 contains 13 residues. This CDR3 reads CASSSQNTGELFF. The CDR3 coding sequence is TGTGCCAGCAGTAGCCAGAACACCGGGGAGCTGTTTTTT.

This clone was seen at least ten times. The genes are TRBV7-3 and TRBJ2-1; the match to TRBD2 covers 7 bases. This CDR3 has 16 amino acids. Germline trimming cut 8 bases from V and 0 bases from J; bases unmatched to any gene: 10. The germline CDR1 and CDR2 sequences are SGHTA and FQGTGA. CDR3 nucleotide sequence: TGTGCCAGCGGGATGAAGGGCGGGAGCTCCTACAATGAGCAGTTCTTC. It specifies CASGMKGGSSYNEQFF.

This clone occurred once. V usage is TRBV5-1 and J usage is TRBJ2-3; TRBD1 matches 7 bases. CDR3 length equals 16 residues. In germline, CDR1 is SGHRS, CDR2 YFSETQ. With 4 bases clipped from V and 2 bases from J, the junction kept 10 bases outside the gene matches. The CDR3 loop reads CASSIGQEETTDTQYF. In nucleotides, the CDR3 is TGCGCCAGCAGCATAGGACAGGAAGAAACCACAGATACGCAGTATTTT.

This clone was found a few times. The rearrangement uses TRBV2 and TRBJ1-5; perhaps TRBD1 as D (5 bases). Trimming removed 5 bases from V and 2 bases from J, with 10 bases in between. Germline CDR1 SNHLY, CDR2 FYNNEI. The CDR3 loop spans 14 amino acids. The CDR3: CASSLGGGNQPQHF. In DNA form, the CDR3 reads TGTGCCAGCAGTTTGGGGGGGGGCAATCAGCCCCAGCATTTT.

This chain joins TRBV18 and TRBJ2-3; D may be TRBD2 (5 bases). Germline V lookup: CDR1 KGHSH, CDR2 LQKENI. Between the trimmed V and J ends, which lost 3 bases and 1 base, there was a span of 5 bases. The CDR3 spans 13 residues. In DNA, the CDR3 is TGTGCCAGCTCACCGGAGGGCACAGATACGCAGTATTTT. Translated, it gives CASSPEGTDTQYF. Full variable domain (rest looked up from reference TRBV18 and TRBJ2-3): NAGVMQNPRHLVRRRGQEARLRCSPMKGHSHVYWYRQLPEEGLKFMVYLQKENIIDESGMPKERFSAEFPKEGPSILRIQQVVRGDSAAYFCASSPEGTDTQYFGPGTRLTVL.

V gene TRBV4-3 combines with J gene TRBJ2-1; D gene ambiguous. The CDR3 length is 14 residues. CDR1 is LGHNA, CDR2 YSLEER, per germline. V lost 0 bases and J lost 5, with 8 bases in between. In DNA form, the CDR3 reads TGCGCCAGCAGCCAAGATGTCTACCACAATGAGCAGTTCTTC. Its protein product is CASSQDVYHNEQFF.

The J gene is TRBJ1-2, the V gene TRBV5-5; D is unresolved. Trimming took off 4 bases at V and 5 bases at J, with 18 bases between the two ends. Germline CDR1 is SGHKS and CDR2 is YYEKEE (reference sequence). This CDR3 is 15 amino acids long. The DNA for the CDR3 is TGTGCCAGCAGCCCCCGTGGTACTGCCGGGTATGGCTACACCTTC. It is translated as CASSPRGTAGYGYTF.

The genes are TRBV6-5 and TRBJ2-5; a weak D match, TRBD2 (6 bases). CDR3 size: 12 residues. Per germline, CDR1 MNHEY and CDR2 SVGAGI. Trimming left V 7 bases short and J 4 bases short, with 10 bases between. CDR3 loop: CASTGGSETQYF. The CDR3, as DNA: TGTGCCAGCACCGGGGGTTCAGAGACCCAGTACTTC.

This chain links TRBV10-3 with TRBJ2-2, with D possibly TRBD1 on 5 matching bases. Germline CDR1 reads ENHRY; CDR2 reads SYGVKD. The CDR3 has 14 amino acids. With 5 bases removed from V and 6 bases from J, the gap between germline ends came to 13 bases. The CDR3 protein is CAISFDRPAGELFF. CDR3 nucleotide sequence: TGTGCCATCAGTTTCGACAGACCAGCCGGGGAGCTGTTTTTT.

V and J are TRBV3-1 (or the pseudogene TRBV3-2) and TRBJ2-7, with 8 positions matching TRBD2. Losses at the gene ends were 4 bases for V and 7 bases for J; bases not matched to a gene: 12. This CDR3 region has 15 residues. Germline V CDR1 and CDR2: LGHDT, YNNKEL (reference sequence). CDR3 amino acids: CASSPLGLAGREQYF. DNA for the CDR3: TGTGCCAGCAGCCCCCTCGGCTTAGCGGGGCGGGAGCAGTACTTC.

The chain carries TRBV19 and TRBJ1-1; TRBD1 agrees at 8 bases. CDR3 length: 15 amino acids. V lost 7 bases, J lost 0 bases, and 7 bases stayed unmatched. Germline V lookup: CDR1 LNHDA, CDR2 SQIVND (reference sequence). This chain's CDR3 is CASMPGQGVNTEAFF. Written as DNA, the CDR3 is TGTGCCAGTATGCCCGGACAGGGAGTGAACACTGAAGCTTTCTTT.

The J gene is TRBJ1-1, the V gene TRBV12-3 or TRBV12-4; TRBD1 agrees at 7 bases. The trim removed 4 bases at V and 7 bases at J, leaving 6 bases unmatched. The CDR3 loop spans 13 amino acids. The CDR3, as DNA: TGTGCCAGCAGTTCGACCACAGGGGTTGAAGCTTTCTTT. This codes for CASSSTTGVEAFF.

This chain connects TRBV9 to TRBJ1-1; tentative D call: TRBD1 (5 bases). The CDR3 sequence is 14 residues long. Germline V gives CDR1 SGDLS, CDR2 YYNGEE. Trimming stripped 3 bases from V and 11 bases from J, with 20 bases between. In DNA form, the CDR3 reads TGTGCCAGCAGCGAGGGGAGCCTTACCGGGGGGGCTTTCTTT. Translated: CASSEGSLTGGAFF.

The V and J genes are TRBV5-4 and TRBJ2-7; the match to TRBD1 covers 8 bases. Germline CDR1 and CDR2: SGHNT and YYREEE (reference sequence). The CDR3 sequence is 15 residues long. J was trimmed by 10 bases and V by 4 bases; bases with no gene match: 16. CDR3 DNA: TGTGCCAGCAGCCCCGACAGGGGAAGAGGGTCCCGTCAGTACTTC. Residues: CASSPDRGRGSRQYF.

The J gene is TRBJ1-2, the V gene TRBV4-1; possibly TRBD1 for D (6 bases). The CDR3 sequence is 15 residues long. V was pared by 1 base and J by 2 bases, with 11 bases between. Germline V CDR1 and CDR2: MGHRA, YSYEKL. CDR3 bases: TGCGCCAGCAGCCAAGTTGCGGGGGGCAACTATGGCTACACCTTC. Translation gives CASSQVAGGNYGYTF.

This chain uses TRBV5-1 with TRBJ2-2; 8 nucleotides agree with TRBD1. The V segment lost 0 bases and the J segment 5 bases; nucleotides outside the gene matches: 3. CDR3 length equals 15 residues. Per germline, CDR1 SGHRS and CDR2 YFSETQ. In nucleotides, the CDR3 is TGCGCCAGCAGCTTGGGGTGGGACAGGACCGGGGAGCTGTTTTTT. It specifies CASSLGWDRTGELFF.

The rearrangement joins TRBV19 to TRBJ2-1, with TRBD2 identical over 10 bases. Trimming removed 6 bases from V and 2 bases from J; junction bases left unmatched: 4. Germline loops: CDR1 LNHDA, CDR2 SQIVND (reference sequence). There are 15 residues in the CDR3. The CDR3 region is CASRVLAGTYNEQFF. The CDR3 nucleotides are TGTGCCAGTAGGGTACTAGCGGGGACCTACAATGAGCAGTTCTTC.